This entry is about one T cell receptor beta chain. Its antigen has not been determined. The input lacks base qualities; no much larger clone sits a single base away. Thawed unstimulated PBMCs were stained for CD3, CD4 and CD8 and FACS-sorted into CD3+CD4+ and CD3+CD8+ populations. All 8 studied subjects were randomized to immunosuppression withdrawal. The Qiagen DNeasy Blood and Tissue Kit was used to isolate genomic DNA. The record originates from a study of T cell clones after liver transplantation (dated by TCRdb to the late 2010s). In the study overall: Samples were obtained from ITN030ST, a randomized trial in which withdrawal of immunosuppression was attempted within 2 years of liver transplantation. Donor-reactive T cell clones were identified by TCRbeta sequencing following a pre-transplant mixed lymphocyte reaction and were subsequently tracked in post-transplant blood. Third party-reactive TCRbeta sequences from pre-transplant MLRs were also identified as an antigen-independent comparator for donor-reactive sequences. Three of the eight recipients were HCV-positive; the others were transplanted for non-autoimmune, non-viral indications. No induction therapy was given to the subjects, and standard immunosuppression was administered until randomization at 12-24 months post-transplant. Tolerance was defined as complete immunosuppression withdrawal for at least one year with no rise in liver enzymes beyond twice the upper limit of normal. Blood samples were collected pre-transplant, then pre-randomization ahead of withdrawal, and finally post-randomization once withdrawal had either been completed or failed. The studied cohort comprised 8 liver transplant recipients, 3 classified as tolerant and 5 as non-tolerant.

High-throughput TCRbeta CDR3 sequencing of frozen genomic DNA was performed by immunoSEQ, including PCR amplification, mapping, bias correction and internal controls. In the original analysis: Only productive rearrangements were retained, and each unique TCRbeta sequence was defined by its CDR3 nucleotide sequence together with its V and J gene. Donor-reactive sequences required at least 5-fold expansion in CFSE-low cells versus unstimulated pre-transplant cells and at least 0.01% frequency. Minimum frequency thresholds were set for each subject based on the unstimulated sample with the lowest template count, ensuring at least 90% detection power. Jensen-Shannon divergence between the top 1000 TCRbeta sequences post- versus pre-transplant served as the measure of repertoire turnover. Two-sided Fisher's exact tests were used to test for changes in how often donor-reactive sequences were detected. Entries here come from immuneACCESS through TCRdb and include only in-frame sequences with V and J called. Some clones fail to appear in such tables; in the studies checked, an unresolved V gene covers under half of the shortfall, and the cause of the remainder is unknown. The D gene and trimming were derived from the DNA, and the V and J assignments and clone size from that table. This sample comprises 55,000 to 75,000 clones, more than 85% of them detected only once. 0.9% to 1% of the sample lies in the top ten.

The germline ends are 9 bases apart after V is trimmed by 5 bases and J by 5 bases. Inclusive of the bounding cysteine and phenylalanine, the CDR3 is 12 residues long. Only the CDR3 DNA is retained, 36 bases long and in frame from the first base. The germline V gene (reference sequence) provides CDR1 LNHDA and CDR2 SQIVND. Results the study describes overall, beyond this receptor: Donor-reactive sequences decreased more than third party-reactive sequences, which suggests partial antigen-specific deletion that was not related to withdrawal success. In two subjects, low numbers of available donor cells limited the measurable donor-reactive repertoire. The conclusions were preliminary, being limited by small, heterogeneous patient numbers and by non-standardized post-transplant time points. When repertoire turnover was taken into account, detection of donor-reactive sequences was significantly reduced in 7 of 8 subjects for CD4 and in 8 of 8 subjects for CD8. Without allograft tissue specimens, donor-reactive T cells may have migrated into the graft rather than being deleted. In 5 of 8 subjects, circulating donor-reactive CD4 TCRbeta sequences decreased significantly after transplant, regardless of tolerance or HCV status.

Recombination linked TRBV19 to TRBJ2-5; a tentative D match to TRBD2 spans 5 bases. The sequencing used CD4+ T cells from blood, collected less than 28 months after liver transplant. The sequence derives from a human patient who received a liver transplant. Following a transplant, a fraction of the T cells may be traceable to the graft donor. The CDR3 reads as follows: CASSYSGETQYF. The sequenced DNA is TGTGCCAGTAGTTACTCGGGGGAGACCCAGTACTTC.